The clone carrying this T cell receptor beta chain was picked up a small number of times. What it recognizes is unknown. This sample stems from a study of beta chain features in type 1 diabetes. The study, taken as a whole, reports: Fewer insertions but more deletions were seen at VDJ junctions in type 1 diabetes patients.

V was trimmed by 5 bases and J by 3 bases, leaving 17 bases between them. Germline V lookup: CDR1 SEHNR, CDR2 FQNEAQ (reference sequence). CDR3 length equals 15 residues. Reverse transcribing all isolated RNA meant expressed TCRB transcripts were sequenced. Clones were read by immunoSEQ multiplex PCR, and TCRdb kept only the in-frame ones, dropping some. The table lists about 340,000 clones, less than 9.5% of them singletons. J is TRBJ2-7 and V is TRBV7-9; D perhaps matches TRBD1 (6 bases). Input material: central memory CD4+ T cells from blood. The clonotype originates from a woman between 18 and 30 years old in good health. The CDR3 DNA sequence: TGTGCCAGCAGCCAACCCGGACAGAAATTCTACGAGCAGTACTTC. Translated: CASSQPGQKFYEQYF. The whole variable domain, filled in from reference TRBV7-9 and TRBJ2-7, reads DTGVSQNPRHKITKRGQNVTFRCDPISEHNRLYWYRQTLGQGPEFLTYFQNEAQLEKSRLLSDRFSAERPKGSFSTLEIQRTEQGDSAMYLCASSQPGQKFYEQYFGPGTRLTVT.